This T cell receptor beta chain was captured in a study of cytomegalovirus exposure and HLA in healthy donors. In regard to this clone: Its cognate antigen is unknown.

The PCR made use of 60 Vbeta and 13 Jbeta primers. Sequencing used immunoSEQ multiplex PCR; TCRdb keeps in-frame clones, though not all of them. The sample holds over 100,000 clones, around 73% seen once. The CDR3 totals 16 residues. CDR1 SNHLY and CDR2 FYNNEI come from the germline V gene. Unmatched junction bases numbered 5, after V lost 6 bases and J lost 0 bases. Study-wide points: Information on immune exposure was restricted to one variable (CMV serostatus). An analysis done earlier found most TCR beta V segments productive about 87% or about 30% of the time.

This rearrangement joins TRBV2 to TRBJ1-6, with 7 bases lining up with TRBD1. The receptor was isolated from a man aged 40-50 years in good health and CMV-seronegative. Sequenced sample: PBMCs. CDR3 in DNA: TGTGCCAGCAGACCGGGACAGAGCTCCTATAATTCACCCCTCCACTTT. Protein product: CASRPGQSSYNSPLHF.